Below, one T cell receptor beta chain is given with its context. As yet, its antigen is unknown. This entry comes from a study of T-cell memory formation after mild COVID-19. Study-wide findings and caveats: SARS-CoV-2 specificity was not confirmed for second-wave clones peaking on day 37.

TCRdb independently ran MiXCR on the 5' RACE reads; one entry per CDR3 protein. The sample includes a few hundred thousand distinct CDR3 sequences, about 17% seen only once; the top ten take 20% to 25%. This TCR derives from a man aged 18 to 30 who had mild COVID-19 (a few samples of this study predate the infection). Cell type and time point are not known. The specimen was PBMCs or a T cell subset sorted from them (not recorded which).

CDR3 sequence: CASRNPGTGGAEQYF. The DNA of the CDR3 is TGTGCCAGCAGAAACCCCGGGACAGGGGGCGCCGAGCAGTACTTC. The rearrangement links TRBV5-8 to TRBJ2-7, with 12 bases identical to TRBD1. V lost 5 bases, J lost 6 bases, and 9 bases stayed unmatched. The CDR3 has 15 residues. Germline V gene sequence: CDR1 SGHTS, CDR2 YDEGEE.